Listed here is a single T cell receptor (beta chain). It has no known antigen specificity. No base quality information exists; no much larger clone differs at one position. Each donor gave one peripheral blood draw, around 0.12 L on average, collected into heparinised tubes. A BD FACSAria II was used to sort naive, central memory, regulatory and stem cell-like memory CD4+ T cells with a panel that included CD45RO, CCR7, CD25, CD127, CD95 and CD27. Purity was above 95% for every sorted population. PBMCs were isolated immediately by Lymphoprep density gradient centrifugation and stained directly without culture. So that batch effects would be minimized, each experiment stained and sorted samples in pairs, pairing one healthy donor with one patient. CDR1 and CDR2 (LNHDA, SQIVND) derive from the germline V gene (reference sequence). From V the trimming removes 6 bases and from J it removes 1 base, while the gene matches leave 7 bases of the junction unaccounted for. Including the terminal cysteine and phenylalanine, the CDR3 comprises 17 residues. The CDR3 DNA has 51 bases and is translated from base 1.

The High Capacity cDNA Reverse Transcription Kit was used to reverse transcribe all of the isolated RNA, meaning that expressed TCRB transcripts were what got sequenced. Deep immunoSEQ sequencing was performed on naive, central memory and regulatory T cell samples, with an average of about 3.6 million total reads per sample. Sorted cells were lysed in RLT buffer, and RNA was extracted using DNase-treated RNeasy Micro or Mini kits according to cell number. Each cell subset was processed separately to prevent cross-contamination, with patient and healthy donor samples processed together. TCRB sequences were amplified from cDNA with the immunoSEQ multiplex PCR, producing 87-bp fragments spanning the CDR3 region. Amplicons were sequenced on the Illumina HiSeq platform. The authors processed their data as follows. PCR bias was computationally corrected using synthetic template baselines, reads within Hamming distance 2 were collapsed, and singletons that could not be merged were discarded. By aligning reads against IMGT, V, D and J genes, CDR3 length, and insertions or deletions at six rearrangement sites were assigned. Within each subset, clonotype counts were normalized to sorted cell number, and only after that were true diversity and Gini coefficients computed with the tcR R package. Repertoire sharing was quantified using the overlap coefficient calculated on TCRB nucleotide sequences. TCRdb retrieved this table from immuneACCESS and kept in-frame rearrangements only. Not all clones are present; in checked studies, unresolved V genes account for under half, and no reason is known for the remainder. The D gene and trimming were derived from the DNA, and the V and J assignments and clone size from that table. The sample table holds some 350,000 clones, of which 9.6% were seen once. The ten biggest clones cover over 0.45% of the sample.

The sample comes from a study of beta chain features in type 1 diabetes listed by TCRdb under 2018. Regarding the complete study: Mean age, gender distribution, total cell number and subset yield did not differ between patients and healthy donors. A total of 100 million to 140 million sorted cells were examined across all samples, and the number of cells per subset was strongly correlated with RNA yield. The study compared TCRB repertoires of sorted circulating CD4+ T cell subsets between recently diagnosed type 1 diabetes patients and matched healthy donors. Whereas all 30 or so donors provided naive and central memory subsets, regulatory and stem cell-like memory subsets were isolated from just 8 patients and roughly 8 healthy donors.

Beyond this particular receptor, the publication reports: Naive, central memory and regulatory TCRB repertoires appeared to be more similar among patients than among healthy donors. Because small numbers of individuals were included in the HLA sub-analyses, any influence of HLA type on TCRB rearrangement was left unresolved. Because cDNA was sequenced instead of genomic DNA, highly expressing activated cells could be over-represented, though the groups showed no difference in activation or CD3 levels. Patients with type 1 diabetes made fewer insertions and deleted more nucleotides at VDJ recombination sites, implying thymic rearrangement abnormalities. Type 1 diabetes patients showed a moderate but significant shortening of TCRB CDR3 length in all four CD4+ subsets. Shorter templates might have been favored by PCR, but patient and control samples were amplified and corrected together, so both groups would have been affected equally by any skew.

The receptor chain draws on TRBV19 and TRBJ2-1; the junction holds 12 bases that match TRBD2. Sequencing was carried out using central memory CD4+ T cells from blood. This receptor was taken from a man aged 30-40 years with type 1 diabetes. The CDR3 corresponds to CASRRALAGGSYNEQFF. At the DNA level, the sequence is TGTGCCAGTAGAAGGGCCCTAGCGGGAGGGTCCTACAATGAGCAGTTCTTC.